These 14 T cell receptor beta chains originate from one sample sequenced in a study of OX40 agonist ivuxolimab in advanced cancers. Only in-frame clones appear in the TCRdb table, and some are missing; sequencing was by immunoSEQ multiplex PCR. In the table there are 70,000 to 95,000 clones, around 80% of which are singletons. Sequencing was performed on CD4+ or CD8+ T cells sorted from blood, taken in a trial of the OX40 agonist ivuxolimab. These receptors were obtained from an adult with an advanced solid tumor such as melanoma, head and neck, liver or kidney cancer.

The genes are TRBV7-2 and TRBJ1-5; TRBD1 matches at 10 bases. There are 16 residues in the CDR3. Germline-derived CDR1 and CDR2 are SGHTA and FQGNSA. The V gene end was trimmed by 2 bases and the J gene end by 6 bases; junction bases not matched to a gene: 7. CDR3 sequence (DNA): TGTGCCAGCAGCTTACAGGGGACAGGGGCTATTCAGCCCCAGCATTTT. It specifies CASSLQGTGAIQPQHF.

The chain combines TRBV28 with TRBJ1-4; D is possibly TRBD1 (6 bases). Germline CDR1 and CDR2: MDHEN and SYDVKM. The V end was cut by 4 bases, the J end by 7 bases, with 25 bases between. The CDR3 has 18 amino acids. CDR3 residues: CASSSPDEPPGAGEKLFF. The CDR3 bases are TGTGCCAGCAGTTCGCCGGACGAACCCCCAGGGGCGGGTGAAAAACTGTTTTTT.

The chain employs TRBV11-3 and TRBJ2-2; D unresolved. V gave up 10 bases and J gave up 4 bases, with 10 bases separating them. The CDR3 loop spans 12 amino acids. CDR1 is SGHNT, CDR2 YENEEA, per germline. The CDR3 reads CAIFRSTGELFF. The CDR3 DNA is TGTGCCATCTTTCGAAGCACCGGGGAGCTGTTTTTT.

The V and J genes are TRBV7-2 and TRBJ1-3; D uncertain. CDR3 length: 15 residues. V was trimmed by 5 bases and J by 0 bases, leaving 11 bases between them. Germline CDR1 and CDR2: SGHTA and FQGNSA. The CDR3 loop is CASSPVANSGNTIYF. DNA for the CDR3: TGTGCCAGCAGCCCCGTTGCCAACTCTGGAAACACCATATATTTT.

V and J are TRBV9 and TRBJ1-4, with D unresolved. This CDR3 spans 14 amino acids. Trimming removed 2 bases from V and 4 bases from J, with 9 bases in between. Germline loops: CDR1 SGDLS, CDR2 YYNGEE. CDR3 protein: CASSVEGLNEKLFF. The DNA for the CDR3 is TGTGCCAGCAGCGTGGAAGGCCTTAATGAAAAACTGTTTTTT.

The gene calls are TRBV7-3 and TRBJ2-1, with 11 nucleotides matching TRBD2. This CDR3 is 15 amino acids long. Trimming removed 5 bases from V and 8 bases from J; junction bases left unmatched: 8. CDR1 is SGHTA, CDR2 FQGTGA, per germline. This CDR3 is CASSRTSGSTYEQFF. The CDR3 DNA sequence: TGTGCCAGCAGCCGAACTAGCGGGAGTACTTATGAGCAGTTCTTC.

This clone was counted once. The chain uses TRBV5-6 and TRBJ1-5; TRBD1 is a possible D gene (6 bases). V shed 2 bases and J shed 7 bases, with 22 bases lying between them. Germline V gene sequence: CDR1 SGHDT, CDR2 YYEEEE. CDR3 length: 17 residues. The CDR3 DNA reads as TGTGCCAGCAGCTTCAAGTTGGGGGGCGCGAAGGACCAGCCCCAGCATTTT. Amino acids: CASSFKLGGAKDQPQHF.

This clone was seen only once. This sequence joins TRBV14 and TRBJ2-3, with D unclear. Germline CDR1 is SGHDN and CDR2 is FVKESK. V was shortened by 4 bases and J by 0 bases, with 17 bases between the two germline ends. The CDR3 is 17 residues long. The CDR3 reads CASSPRMLRTSTDTQYF. The CDR3 DNA follows: TGTGCCAGCAGCCCCCGTATGTTGCGAACTAGCACAGATACGCAGTATTTT.

The table lists this clone with a few counts. This chain connects TRBV5-4 to TRBJ1-1; tentative D call: TRBD1 (6 bases). This CDR3 is 14 amino acids long. CDR1 is SGHNT and CDR2 is YYREEE in the germline V gene (reference sequence). Between the trimmed V and J ends, which lost 5 bases and 3 bases, there was a span of 14 bases. CDR3 in amino acids: CASSTGTHYTEAFF. DNA of the CDR3: TGTGCCAGCAGTACCGGGACACATTACACTGAAGCTTTCTTT. The variable domain in full, with the rest retrieved from reference TRBV5-4 and TRBJ1-1, is ETGVTQSPTHLIKTRGQQVTLRCSSQSGHNTVSWYQQALGQGPQFIFQYYREEENGRGNFPPRFSGLQFPNYSSELNVNALELDDSALYLCASSTGTHYTEAFFGQGTRLTVV.

The rearrangement links TRBV6-5 to TRBJ1-2; 11 bases align to TRBD1. The CDR3 runs to 13 residues. V was pared by 5 bases and J by 7 bases, with 3 bases of the junction left unmatched. The germline gives CDR1 MNHEY, CDR2 SVGAGI. The CDR3 nucleotides read TGTGCCAGCAGTGCGGGGACAGGGGGTGGCTACACCTTC. Its protein product is CASSAGTGGGYTF.

The chain combines TRBV10-3 with TRBJ1-6, with D unresolved. Trimming pared 6 bases from V and 9 bases from J, leaving 18 bases between. The CDR3 sequence is 15 residues long. Germline loops: CDR1 ENHRY, CDR2 SYGVKD. DNA for the CDR3: TGTGCCATCAGCCTACGACGGACGGGAAGTTCACCCCTCCACTTT. Its translation is CAISLRRTGSSPLHF.

In DNA form, the CDR3 reads TGTGCCATCAGTGAGTCGACTACGACAGGGGATTGGGAGACCCAGTACTTC. Amino acids: CAISESTTTGDWETQYF. The gene calls are TRBV10-3 and TRBJ2-5, with TRBD1 identical over 8 bases. From germline, CDR1 is ENHRY and CDR2 SYGVKD. The CDR3 is 17 residues long. Losses at the gene ends were 0 bases for V and 5 bases for J; bases not matched to a gene: 11.

The chain recombines TRBV6-5 with TRBJ2-5; D remains unclear. The CDR3 is 10 amino acids. Per germline, CDR1 MNHEY and CDR2 SVGAGI. Trimming stripped 8 bases from V and 5 bases from J, with 6 bases between. CDR3 DNA sequence: TGTGCCAGCGGTCGGGAGACCCAGTACTTC. Encoded protein: CASGRETQYF.

V usage is TRBV30 and J usage is TRBJ1-3; 8 nucleotides agree with TRBD1. This CDR3 region has 19 residues. With V trimmed by 2 bases and J by 3 bases, 18 bases remained unmatched. Germline CDR1 and CDR2: GTSNPN and SVGIG (reference sequence). The CDR3 sequence: CAWSSVTRGTGTRGNTIYF. CDR3 sequence (DNA): TGTGCCTGGAGTTCGGTCACGCGCGGGACAGGCACTCGTGGAAACACCATATATTTT.